These T cell receptor beta chains were read from a single sample in a study of breast tumors, draining lymph nodes, adjacent tissues. TCRdb called the multiplex PCR reads again in MiXCR, with one record for every CDR3 protein. The sample has approximately 200,000 distinct CDR3 sequences; roughly 29% are singletons. Sequencing was performed on axillary lymph node tissue. These receptors all stem from a female donor with breast cancer. Some clones in this sample may be carry-over from other donors' samples. The CDR3 runs from the conserved cysteine through the conserved F or W. The D gene is left open where the match is weak. Only some rows state a clone size, as once, few, many or a class for expanded clones.

cdr3_aa: CAISSDRQASTDTQYF; cdr3_nt: TGTGCCATCAGTTCGGACAGGCAAGCTAGCACAGATACGCAGTATTTT; d_call: TRBD1; cdr3_length: 16; clone_size: many; j_call: TRBJ2-3; v_call: TRBV10-3
cdr3_aa: CASSLVQPREAFF; cdr3_nt: TGTGCCAGCAGCTTAGTACAGCCCCGTGAAGCTTTCTTT; d_call: .; cdr3_length: 13; clone_size: .; j_call: TRBJ1-1; v_call: TRBV7-9
cdr3_aa: CSARSPFSGTSIYEQYF; cdr3_nt: TGCAGTGCTAGATCCCCATTCTCCGGGACTAGCATCTACGAGCAGTACTTC; d_call: TRBD2; cdr3_length: 17; clone_size: many; j_call: TRBJ2-7; v_call: TRBV20-1
cdr3_aa: CASSRGTSGTQETQYF; cdr3_nt: TGTGCCAGCAGCCGGGGCACTAGCGGGACGCAAGAGACCCAGTACTTC; d_call: TRBD2; cdr3_length: 16; clone_size: many; j_call: TRBJ2-5; v_call: TRBV7-9
cdr3_aa: CASSWGDGGREQYF; cdr3_nt: TGTGCCAGCAGCTGGGGGGACGGTGGACGGGAGCAGTATTTT; d_call: .; cdr3_length: 14; clone_size: .; j_call: TRBJ2-3; v_call: TRBV5-6
cdr3_aa: CASRRTGETGANVLTF; cdr3_nt: TGTGCCAGTAGAAGGACAGGGGAGACTGGGGCCAACGTCCTGACTTTC; d_call: TRBD1; cdr3_length: 16; clone_size: many; j_call: TRBJ2-6; v_call: TRBV19
cdr3_aa: CASSLVYDSYEQYF; cdr3_nt: TGTGCTAGCAGCTTAGTTTACGACTCCTACGAGCAGTACTTC; d_call: .; cdr3_length: 14; clone_size: many; j_call: TRBJ2-7; v_call: TRBV7-7
cdr3_aa: CASSLEQGLLETQYF; cdr3_nt: TGTGCCAGCAGCTTAGAACAGGGACTCCTCGAGACCCAGTACTTC; d_call: .; cdr3_length: 15; clone_size: .; j_call: TRBJ2-5; v_call: TRBV11-2
cdr3_aa: CASSIGRQPYGYTF; cdr3_nt: TGTGCCAGTAGTATTGGGAGACAGCCCTATGGCTACACCTTC; d_call: .; cdr3_length: 14; clone_size: .; j_call: TRBJ1-2; v_call: TRBV19
cdr3_aa: CAWRVISTEAFF; cdr3_nt: TGTGCCTGGAGGGTTATCTCCACTGAAGCTTTCTTT; d_call: .; cdr3_length: 12; clone_size: .; j_call: TRBJ1-1; v_call: TRBV30
cdr3_aa: CASSLVQGARSYGYTF; cdr3_nt: TGTGCCAGCAGTTTAGTACAGGGGGCTCGGAGCTATGGCTACACCTTC; d_call: TRBD1; cdr3_length: 16; clone_size: few; j_call: TRBJ1-2; v_call: TRBV12-3/TRBV12-4
cdr3_aa: CASSVGRGGAGNEQFF; cdr3_nt: TGTGCCAGCAGCGTAGGTCGCGGGGGGGCCGGGAATGAGCAGTTCTTC; d_call: TRBD2; cdr3_length: 16; clone_size: many; j_call: TRBJ2-1; v_call: TRBV9
cdr3_aa: CASSPWGDTSSYNEQFF; cdr3_nt: TGTGCCAGCTCACCTTGGGGAGACACCAGCTCCTACAATGAGCAGTTCTTC; d_call: .; cdr3_length: 17; clone_size: few; j_call: TRBJ2-1; v_call: TRBV18